The present entry profiles one T cell receptor beta chain with its context. Its antigen remains unknown. In making diagnoses, clinical symptoms, serum thyroxine and TRAb, thyroid ultrasound and orbital computed tomography were all used. Cells are PBMCs isolated from 9 to 10 ml of fresh blood. Amplified regions were TCR beta CDR3 sequences from RNA transcripts. The primer set for the first-round RT-PCR of the TCR CDR3 was HTBI. TCRdb passed the multiplex PCR reads through MiXCR, listing each CDR3 protein once. The table shows around 350,000 distinct CDR3 sequences, with 13% occurring only once. The V gene end was trimmed by 4 bases and the J gene end by 4 bases; junction bases not matched to a gene: 5. Germline V lookup: CDR1 MGHDK, CDR2 SYGVNS. This CDR3 has 16 amino acids. This sample stems from a study of T cells in Graves' hyperthyroidism and ophthalmopathy. General study points: In blood, most of the thyroid clonotypes expanded above 0.001 were also present. Separation of ophthalmopathy from stable hyperthyroidism was achieved by a 13 V-J model.

This clonotype was obtained from a woman aged 18-29 years with Graves' hyperthyroidism. V gene TRBV25-1 combines with J gene TRBJ2-1, with TRBD2 matching 12 bases. Sequenced material: blood. DNA of the CDR3: TGTGCCAGCAGTGGGACTAGCGGGGCCCTGTACAATGAGCAGTTCTTC. Translating gives CASSGTSGALYNEQFF.